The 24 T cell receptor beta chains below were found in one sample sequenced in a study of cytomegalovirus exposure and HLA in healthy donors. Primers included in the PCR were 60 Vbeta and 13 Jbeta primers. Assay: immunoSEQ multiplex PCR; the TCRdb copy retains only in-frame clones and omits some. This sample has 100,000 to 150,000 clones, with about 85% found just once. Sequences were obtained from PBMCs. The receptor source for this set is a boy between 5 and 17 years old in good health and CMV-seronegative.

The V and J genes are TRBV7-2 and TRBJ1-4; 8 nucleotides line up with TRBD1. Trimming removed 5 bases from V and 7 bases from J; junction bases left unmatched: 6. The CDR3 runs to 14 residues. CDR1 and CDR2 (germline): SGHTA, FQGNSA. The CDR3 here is CASSTQGQGEKLFF. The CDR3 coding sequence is TGTGCCAGCAGCACACAAGGACAGGGTGAAAAACTGTTTTTT.

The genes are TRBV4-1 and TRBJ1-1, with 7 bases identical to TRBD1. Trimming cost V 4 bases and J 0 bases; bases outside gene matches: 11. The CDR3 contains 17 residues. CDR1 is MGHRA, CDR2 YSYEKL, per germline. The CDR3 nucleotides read TGCGCCAGCAGCCTGACTAATGACAGGGTGGTGAACACTGAAGCTTTCTTT. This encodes CASSLTNDRVVNTEAFF.

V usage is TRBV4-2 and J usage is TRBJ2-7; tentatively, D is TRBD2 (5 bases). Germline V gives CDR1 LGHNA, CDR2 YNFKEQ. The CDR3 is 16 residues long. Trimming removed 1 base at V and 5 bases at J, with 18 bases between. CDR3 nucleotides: TGTGCCAGCAGCCAAGCGGGGATATTGGGCGTGGACGAGCAGTACTTC. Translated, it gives CASSQAGILGVDEQYF.

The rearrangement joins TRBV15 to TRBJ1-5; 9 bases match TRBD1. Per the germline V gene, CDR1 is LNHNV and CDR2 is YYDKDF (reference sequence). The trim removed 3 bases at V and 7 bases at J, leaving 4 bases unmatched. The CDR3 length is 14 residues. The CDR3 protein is CATSRDRGGQPQHF. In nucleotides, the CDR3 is TGTGCCACCAGCAGGGACAGGGGAGGACAGCCCCAGCATTTT.

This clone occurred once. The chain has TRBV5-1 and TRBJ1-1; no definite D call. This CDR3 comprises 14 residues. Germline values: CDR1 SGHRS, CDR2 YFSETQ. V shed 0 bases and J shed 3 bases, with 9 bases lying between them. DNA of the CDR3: TGCGCCAGCAGCTTGGTCCGCAGGTACACTGAAGCTTTCTTT. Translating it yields CASSLVRRYTEAFF.

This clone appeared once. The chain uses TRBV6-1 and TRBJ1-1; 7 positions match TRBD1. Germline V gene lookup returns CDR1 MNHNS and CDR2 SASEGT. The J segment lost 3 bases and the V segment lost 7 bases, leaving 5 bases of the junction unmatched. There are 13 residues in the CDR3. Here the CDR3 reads CASTKQGHTEAFF. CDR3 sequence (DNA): TGTGCCAGCACCAAACAGGGGCACACTGAAGCTTTCTTT.

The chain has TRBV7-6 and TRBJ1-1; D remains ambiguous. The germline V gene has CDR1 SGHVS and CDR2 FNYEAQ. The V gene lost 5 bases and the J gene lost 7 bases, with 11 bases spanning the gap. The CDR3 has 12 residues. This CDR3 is CASSTQSGEAFF. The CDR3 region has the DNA TGTGCCAGCAGCACCCAATCGGGTGAAGCTTTCTTT.

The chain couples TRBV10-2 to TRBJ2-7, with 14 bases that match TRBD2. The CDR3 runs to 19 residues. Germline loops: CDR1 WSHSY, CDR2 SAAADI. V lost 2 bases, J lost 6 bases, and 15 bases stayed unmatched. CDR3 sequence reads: CASSEPTRRGLAGVGEQYF. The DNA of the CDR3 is TGCGCCAGCAGTGAGCCCACCCGACGGGGACTAGCGGGAGTCGGCGAGCAGTACTTC.

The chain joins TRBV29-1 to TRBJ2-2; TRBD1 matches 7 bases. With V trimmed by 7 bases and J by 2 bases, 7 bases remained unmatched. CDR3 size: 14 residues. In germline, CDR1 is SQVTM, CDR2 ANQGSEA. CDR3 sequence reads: CSAGVGGNTGELFF. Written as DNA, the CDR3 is TGCAGCGCCGGGGTAGGGGGCAACACCGGGGAGCTGTTTTTT.

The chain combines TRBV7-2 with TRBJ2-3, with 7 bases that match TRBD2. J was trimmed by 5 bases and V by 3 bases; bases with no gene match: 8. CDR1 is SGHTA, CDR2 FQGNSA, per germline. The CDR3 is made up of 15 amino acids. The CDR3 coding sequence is TGTGCCAGCAGCTTTTCGTCTAGCGGCGGAGATACGCAGTATTTT. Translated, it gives CASSFSSSGGDTQYF. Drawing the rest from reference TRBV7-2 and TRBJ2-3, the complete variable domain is GAGVSQSPSNKVTEKGKDVELRCDPISGHTALYWYRQSLGQGLEFLIYFQGNSAPDKSGLPSDRFSAERTGGSVSTLTIQRTQQEDSAVYLCASSFSSSGGDTQYFGPGTRLTVL.

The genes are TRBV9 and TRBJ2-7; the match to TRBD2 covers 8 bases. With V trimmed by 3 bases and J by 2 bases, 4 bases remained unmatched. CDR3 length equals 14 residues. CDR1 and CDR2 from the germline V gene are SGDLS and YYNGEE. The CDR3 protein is CASSAGGVTYEQYF. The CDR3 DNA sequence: TGTGCCAGCAGCGCCGGGGGGGTTACCTACGAGCAGTACTTC.

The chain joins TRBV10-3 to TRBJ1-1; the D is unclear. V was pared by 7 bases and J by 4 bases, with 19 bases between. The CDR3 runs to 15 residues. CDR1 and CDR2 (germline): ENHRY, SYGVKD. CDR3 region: CAIMSGGPLATEAFF. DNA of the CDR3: TGTGCCATCATGAGCGGAGGGCCCCTGGCCACTGAAGCTTTCTTT.

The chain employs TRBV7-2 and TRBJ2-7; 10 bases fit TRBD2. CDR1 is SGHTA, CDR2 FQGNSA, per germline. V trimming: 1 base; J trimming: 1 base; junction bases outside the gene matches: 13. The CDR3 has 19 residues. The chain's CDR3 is CASSLGGVLAGGLSYEQYF. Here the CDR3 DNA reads TGTGCCAGCAGCTTAGGCGGGGTCTTAGCGGGAGGCCTATCCTACGAGCAGTACTTC.

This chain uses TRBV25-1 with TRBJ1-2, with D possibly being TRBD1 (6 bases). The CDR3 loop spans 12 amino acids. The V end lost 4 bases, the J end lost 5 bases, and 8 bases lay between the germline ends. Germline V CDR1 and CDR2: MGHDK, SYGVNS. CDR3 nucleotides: TGTGCCAGCAGTGCAACAGGGTATGGCTACACCTTC. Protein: CASSATGYGYTF.

CDR3 amino acids: CASGLGTLDATF. CDR3 DNA sequence: TGTGCTAGTGGTTTGGGGACATTAGATGCGACCTTC. J is TRBJ1-2 and V is TRBV12-5; maybe TRBD1 (5 bases). Trimming took 1 base from V and 14 from J, leaving 14 bases between them. Germline V lookup: CDR1 LGHNT, CDR2 FRNRAP. The CDR3 sequence is 12 residues long.

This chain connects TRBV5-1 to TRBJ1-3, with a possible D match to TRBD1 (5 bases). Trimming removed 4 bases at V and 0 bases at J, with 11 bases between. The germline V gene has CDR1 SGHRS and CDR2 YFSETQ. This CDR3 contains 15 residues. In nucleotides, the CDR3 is TGCGCCAGCAGCCCCAACAGGAACTCTGGAAACACCATATATTTT. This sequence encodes CASSPNRNSGNTIYF.

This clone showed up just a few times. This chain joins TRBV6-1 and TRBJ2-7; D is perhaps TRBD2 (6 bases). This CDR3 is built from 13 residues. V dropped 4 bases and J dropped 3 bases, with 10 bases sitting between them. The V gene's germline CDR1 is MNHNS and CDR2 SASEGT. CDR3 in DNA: TGTGCCAGCAGTGGCGGGAAGCTCTACGAGCAGTACTTC. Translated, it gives CASSGGKLYEQYF.

CDR3 nucleotide sequence: TGCGCCAGCAGCCAAGAGTGGACAGGGGCAGGTCAGCCCCAGCATTTT. It specifies CASSQEWTGAGQPQHF. The chain couples TRBV4-3 to TRBJ1-5; 9 bases match TRBD1. CDR3 length: 16 residues. V lost 0 bases, J lost 6 bases, and 6 bases stayed unmatched. CDR1 LGHNA and CDR2 YSLEER come from the germline V gene.

The CDR3 DNA follows: TGTGCCAGCAGTCTACTGACAGCACATAGCAATCAGCCCCAGCATTTT. Its translation: CASSLLTAHSNQPQHF. The J gene is TRBJ1-5, the V gene TRBV28; D perhaps matches TRBD1 (5 bases). The germline V gene encodes CDR1 MDHEN and CDR2 SYDVKM. CDR3 size: 16 residues. V was pared by 5 bases and J by 0 bases, with 14 bases between.

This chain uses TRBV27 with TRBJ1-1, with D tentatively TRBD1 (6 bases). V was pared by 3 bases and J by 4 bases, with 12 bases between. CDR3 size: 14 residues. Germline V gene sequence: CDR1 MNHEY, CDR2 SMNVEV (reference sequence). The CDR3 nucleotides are TGTGCCAGCAGTTTGGGGGGGGCGGGCACTGAAGCTTTCTTT. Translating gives CASSLGGAGTEAFF.

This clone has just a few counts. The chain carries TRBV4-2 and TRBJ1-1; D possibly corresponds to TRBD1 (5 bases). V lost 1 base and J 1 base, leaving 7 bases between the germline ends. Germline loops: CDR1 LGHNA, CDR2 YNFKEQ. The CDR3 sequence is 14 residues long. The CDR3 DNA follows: TGTGCCAGCAGCCAAGGAAGGGGGAACACTGAAGCTTTCTTT. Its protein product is CASSQGRGNTEAFF.

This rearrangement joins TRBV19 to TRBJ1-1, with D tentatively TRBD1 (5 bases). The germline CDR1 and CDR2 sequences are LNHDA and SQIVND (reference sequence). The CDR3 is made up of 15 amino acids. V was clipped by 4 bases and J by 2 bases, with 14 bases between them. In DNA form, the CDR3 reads TGTGCCAGTAGTAGGGGCCGTACGGGTAACACTGAAGCTTTCTTT. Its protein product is CASSRGRTGNTEAFF.

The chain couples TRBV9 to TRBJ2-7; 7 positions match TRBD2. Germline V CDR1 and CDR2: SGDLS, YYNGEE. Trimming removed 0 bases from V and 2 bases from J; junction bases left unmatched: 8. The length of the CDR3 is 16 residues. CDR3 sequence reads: CASSVDGGVGAYEQYF. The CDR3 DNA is TGTGCCAGCAGCGTAGATGGGGGGGTGGGTGCCTACGAGCAGTACTTC.

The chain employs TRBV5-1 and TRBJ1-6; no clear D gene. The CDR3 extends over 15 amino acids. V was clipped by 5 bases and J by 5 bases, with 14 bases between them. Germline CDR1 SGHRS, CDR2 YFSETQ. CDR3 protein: CASRSSPRDNSPLHF. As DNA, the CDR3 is TGCGCCAGCAGGTCGTCCCCGAGGGATAATTCACCCCTCCACTTT. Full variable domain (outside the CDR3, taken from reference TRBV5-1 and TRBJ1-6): KAGVTQTPRYLIKTRGQQVTLSCSPISGHRSVSWYQQTPGQGLQFLFEYFSETQRNKGNFPGRFSGRQFSNSRSEMNVSTLELGDSALYLCASRSSPRDNSPLHFGNGTRLTVT.